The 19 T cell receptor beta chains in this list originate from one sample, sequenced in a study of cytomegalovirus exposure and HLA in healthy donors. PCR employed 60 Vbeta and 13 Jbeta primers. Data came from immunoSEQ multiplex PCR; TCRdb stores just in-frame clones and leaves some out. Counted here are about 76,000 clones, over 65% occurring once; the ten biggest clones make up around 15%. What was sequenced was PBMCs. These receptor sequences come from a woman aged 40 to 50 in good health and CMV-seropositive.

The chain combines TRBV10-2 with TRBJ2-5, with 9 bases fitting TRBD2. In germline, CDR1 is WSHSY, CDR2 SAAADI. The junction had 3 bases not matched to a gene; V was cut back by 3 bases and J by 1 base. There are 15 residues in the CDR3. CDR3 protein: CASSEIAGVQETQYF. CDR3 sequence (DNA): TGCGCCAGCAGTGAAATAGCGGGGGTCCAAGAGACCCAGTACTTC.

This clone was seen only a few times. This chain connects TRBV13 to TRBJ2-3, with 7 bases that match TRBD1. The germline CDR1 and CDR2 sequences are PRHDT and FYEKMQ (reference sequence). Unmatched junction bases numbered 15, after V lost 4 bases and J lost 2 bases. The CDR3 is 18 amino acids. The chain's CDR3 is CASSSNPWDSSSTDTQYF. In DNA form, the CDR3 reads TGTGCCAGCAGCTCGAACCCGTGGGACAGCTCCTCCACAGATACGCAGTATTTT. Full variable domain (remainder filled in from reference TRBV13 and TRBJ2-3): AAGVIQSPRHLIKEKRETATLKCYPIPRHDTVYWYQQGPGQDPQFLISFYEKMQSDKGSIPDRFSAQQFSDYHSELNMSSLELGDSALYFCASSSNPWDSSSTDTQYFGPGTRLTVL.

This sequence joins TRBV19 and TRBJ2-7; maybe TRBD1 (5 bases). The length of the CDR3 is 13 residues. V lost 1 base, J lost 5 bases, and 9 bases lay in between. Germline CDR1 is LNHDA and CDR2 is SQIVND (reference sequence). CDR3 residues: CASSIAGIDEQYF. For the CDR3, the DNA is TGTGCCAGTAGTATAGCAGGGATCGACGAGCAGTACTTC. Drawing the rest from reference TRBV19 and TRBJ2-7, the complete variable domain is DGGITQSPKYLFRKEGQNVTLSCEQNLNHDAMYWYRQDPGQGLRLIYYSQIVNDFQKGDIAEGYSVSREKKESFPLTVTSAQKNPTAFYLCASSIAGIDEQYFGPGTRLTVT.

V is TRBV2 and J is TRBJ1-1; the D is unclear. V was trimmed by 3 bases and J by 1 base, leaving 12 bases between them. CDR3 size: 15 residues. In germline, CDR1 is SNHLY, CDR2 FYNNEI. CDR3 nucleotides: TGTGCCAGCAGTGATGATGCGGGATCGAACACTGAAGCTTTCTTT. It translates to CASSDDAGSNTEAFF.

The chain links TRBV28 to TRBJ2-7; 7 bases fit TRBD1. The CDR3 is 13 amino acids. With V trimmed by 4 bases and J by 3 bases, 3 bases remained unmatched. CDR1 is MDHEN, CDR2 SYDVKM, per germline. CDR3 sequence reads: CASSSGQNYEQYF. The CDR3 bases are TGTGCCAGCAGTTCGGGACAGAACTACGAGCAGTACTTC.

The DNA of the CDR3 is TGTGCCAGCAGCCAAGTCGGGGACTCCCGCACAGATACGCAGTATTTT. This translates into CASSQVGDSRTDTQYF. The chain couples TRBV4-2 to TRBJ2-3, with TRBD2 as a possible D gene (6 bases). Germline assignment: CDR1 LGHNA and CDR2 YNFKEQ. The length of the CDR3 is 16 residues. Deletions cut 1 base from V and 1 base from J, with 12 bases between.

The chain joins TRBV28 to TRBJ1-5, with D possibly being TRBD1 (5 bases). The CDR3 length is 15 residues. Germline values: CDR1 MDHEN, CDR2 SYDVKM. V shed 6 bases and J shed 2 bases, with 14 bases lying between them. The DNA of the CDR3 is TGTGCCAGCAGCGGAGGGGTGAATGGCAATCAGCCCCAGCATTTT. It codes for CASSGGVNGNQPQHF.

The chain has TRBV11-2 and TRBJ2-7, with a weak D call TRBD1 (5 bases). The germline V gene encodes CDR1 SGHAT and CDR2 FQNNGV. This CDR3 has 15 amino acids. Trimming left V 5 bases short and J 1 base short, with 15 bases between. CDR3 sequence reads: CASSPDSPYSYEQYF. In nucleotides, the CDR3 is TGTGCCAGCAGCCCCGACAGTCCTTATTCCTACGAGCAGTACTTC. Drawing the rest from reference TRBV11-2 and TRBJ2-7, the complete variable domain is EAGVAQSPRYKIIEKRQSVAFWCNPISGHATLYWYQQILGQGPKLLIQFQNNGVVDDSQLPKDRFSAERLKGVDSTLKIQPAKLEDSAVYLCASSPDSPYSYEQYFGPGTRLTVT.

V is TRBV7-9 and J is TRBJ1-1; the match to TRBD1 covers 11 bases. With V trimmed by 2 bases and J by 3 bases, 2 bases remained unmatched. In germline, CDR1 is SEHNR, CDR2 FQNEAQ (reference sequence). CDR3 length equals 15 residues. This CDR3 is CASSLPGQGDTEAFF. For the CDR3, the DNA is TGTGCCAGCAGCTTACCGGGACAGGGGGACACTGAAGCTTTCTTT.

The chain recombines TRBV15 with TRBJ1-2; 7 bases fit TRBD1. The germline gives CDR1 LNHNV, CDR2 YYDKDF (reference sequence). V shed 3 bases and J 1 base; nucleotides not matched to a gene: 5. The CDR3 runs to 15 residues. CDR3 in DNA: TGTGCCACCAGCAGGTCGACAGGGATTAACTATGGCTACACCTTC. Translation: CATSRSTGINYGYTF.

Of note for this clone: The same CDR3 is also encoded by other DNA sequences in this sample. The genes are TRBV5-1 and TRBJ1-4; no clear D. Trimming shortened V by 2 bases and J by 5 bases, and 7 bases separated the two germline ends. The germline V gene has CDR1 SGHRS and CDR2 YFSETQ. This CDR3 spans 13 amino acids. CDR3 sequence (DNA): TGCGCCAGCAGCTTTACCAGGAATGAAAAACTGTTTTTT. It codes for CASSFTRNEKLFF.

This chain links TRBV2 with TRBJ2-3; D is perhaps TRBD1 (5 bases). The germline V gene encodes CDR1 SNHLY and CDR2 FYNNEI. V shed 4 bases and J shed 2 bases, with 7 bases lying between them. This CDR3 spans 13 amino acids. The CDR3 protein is CASSADNTDTQYF. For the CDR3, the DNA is TGTGCCAGCAGTGCGGACAACACAGATACGCAGTATTTT.

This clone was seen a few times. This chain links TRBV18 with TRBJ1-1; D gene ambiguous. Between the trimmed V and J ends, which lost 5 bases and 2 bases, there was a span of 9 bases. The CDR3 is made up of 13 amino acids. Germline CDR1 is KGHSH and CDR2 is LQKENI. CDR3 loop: CASSRERNTEAFF. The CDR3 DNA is TGTGCCAGCTCAAGAGAGAGAAACACTGAAGCTTTCTTT.

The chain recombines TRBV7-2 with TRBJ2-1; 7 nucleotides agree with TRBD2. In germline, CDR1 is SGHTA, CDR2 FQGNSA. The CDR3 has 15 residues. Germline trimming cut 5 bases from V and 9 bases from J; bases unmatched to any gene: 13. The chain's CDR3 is CASSRRGGGIFEQFF. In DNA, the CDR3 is TGTGCCAGCAGCCGACGGGGCGGGGGTATTTTTGAGCAGTTCTTC.

CDR3 sequence: CASSTSRDRRGAFF. DNA of the CDR3: TGTGCCAGCAGTACGTCCCGGGACAGGCGGGGAGCTTTCTTT. The V gene is TRBV27, the J gene TRBJ1-1, with TRBD1 matching over 8 bases. The ends lost 5 bases at V and 10 bases at J; junction bases unmatched: 12. Germline assignment: CDR1 MNHEY and CDR2 SMNVEV (reference sequence). This CDR3 is 14 amino acids long.

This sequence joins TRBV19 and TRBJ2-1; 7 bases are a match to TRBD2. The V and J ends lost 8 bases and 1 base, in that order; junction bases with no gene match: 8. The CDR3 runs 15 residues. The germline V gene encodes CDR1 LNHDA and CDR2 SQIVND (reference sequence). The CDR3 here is CASRRAGSSYNEQFF. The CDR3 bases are TGTGCCAGTCGGCGAGCGGGATCATCCTACAATGAGCAGTTCTTC.

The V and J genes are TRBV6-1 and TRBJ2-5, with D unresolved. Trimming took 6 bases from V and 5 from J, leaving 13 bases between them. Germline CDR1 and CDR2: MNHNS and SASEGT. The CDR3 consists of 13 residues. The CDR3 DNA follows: TGTGCCAGCAGGTTCTCGCGTGTGGAGACCCAGTACTTC. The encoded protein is CASRFSRVETQYF.

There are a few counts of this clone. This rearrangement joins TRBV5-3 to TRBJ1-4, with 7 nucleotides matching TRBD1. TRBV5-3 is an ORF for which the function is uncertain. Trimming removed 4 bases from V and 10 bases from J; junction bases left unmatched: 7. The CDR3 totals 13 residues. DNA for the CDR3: TGTGCCAGAAGCCCTGGGACAGATGGAAAACTGTTTTTT. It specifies CARSPGTDGKLFF.

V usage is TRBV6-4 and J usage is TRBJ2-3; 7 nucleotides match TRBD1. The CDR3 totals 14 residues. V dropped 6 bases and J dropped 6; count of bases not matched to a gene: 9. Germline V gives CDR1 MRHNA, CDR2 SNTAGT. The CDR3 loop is CASSLQGSSDTQYF. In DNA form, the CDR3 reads TGTGCCAGCAGCCTACAGGGGTCATCGGATACGCAGTATTTT.